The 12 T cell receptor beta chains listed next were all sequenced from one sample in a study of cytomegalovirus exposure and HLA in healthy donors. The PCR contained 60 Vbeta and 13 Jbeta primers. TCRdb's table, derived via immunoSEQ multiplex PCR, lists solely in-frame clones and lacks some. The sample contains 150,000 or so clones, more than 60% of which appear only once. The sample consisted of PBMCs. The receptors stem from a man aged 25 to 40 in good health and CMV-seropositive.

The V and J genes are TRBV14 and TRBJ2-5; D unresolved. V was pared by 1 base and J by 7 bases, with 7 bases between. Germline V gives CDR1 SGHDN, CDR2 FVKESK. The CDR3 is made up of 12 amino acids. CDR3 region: CASSQGRGTQYF. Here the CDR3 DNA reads TGTGCCAGCAGCCAAGGAAGAGGGACCCAGTACTTC.

As DNA, the CDR3 is TGTGCCGGACGAGGGGGACAGGGGGTAAAGACCCAGTACTTC. Translating it yields CAGRGGQGVKTQYF. The chain joins TRBV21-1 to TRBJ2-5; TRBD1 was called by the table and not checked on the DNA. TRBV21-1 is shown as a pseudogene. This CDR3 spans 14 amino acids.

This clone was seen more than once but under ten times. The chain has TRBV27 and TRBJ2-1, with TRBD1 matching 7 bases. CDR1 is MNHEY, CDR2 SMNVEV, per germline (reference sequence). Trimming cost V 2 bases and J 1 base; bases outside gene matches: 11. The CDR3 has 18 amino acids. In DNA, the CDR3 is TGTGCCAGCAGTTTAAGGGGCTTCGACAGGGTTTCCTACAATGAGCAGTTCTTC. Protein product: CASSLRGFDRVSYNEQFF.

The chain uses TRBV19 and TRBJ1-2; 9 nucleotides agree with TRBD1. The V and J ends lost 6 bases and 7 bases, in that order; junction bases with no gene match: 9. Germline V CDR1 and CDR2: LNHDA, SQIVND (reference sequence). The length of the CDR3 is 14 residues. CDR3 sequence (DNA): TGTGCCAGTAGCCTCGACAGGGGGAAGGTTGGCTACACCTTC. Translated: CASSLDRGKVGYTF.

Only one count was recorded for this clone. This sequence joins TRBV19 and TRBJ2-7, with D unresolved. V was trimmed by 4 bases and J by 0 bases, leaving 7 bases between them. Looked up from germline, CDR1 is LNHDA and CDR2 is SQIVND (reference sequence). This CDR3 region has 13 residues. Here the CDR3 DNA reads TGTGCCAGTAGTACGCAGATCTCCTACGAGCAGTACTTC. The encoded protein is CASSTQISYEQYF.

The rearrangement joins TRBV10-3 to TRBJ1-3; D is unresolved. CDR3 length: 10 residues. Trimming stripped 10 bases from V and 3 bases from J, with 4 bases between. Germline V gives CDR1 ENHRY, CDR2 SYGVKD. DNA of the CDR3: TGTGCCACCCGTGGAAACACCATATATTTT. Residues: CATRGNTIYF.

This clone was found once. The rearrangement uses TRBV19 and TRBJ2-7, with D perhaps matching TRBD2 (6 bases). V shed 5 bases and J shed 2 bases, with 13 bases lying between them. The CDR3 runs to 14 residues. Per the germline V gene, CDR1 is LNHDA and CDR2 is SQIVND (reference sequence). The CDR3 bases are TGTGCCAGTAGTGTCGGGGGAGGAACCTACGAGCAGTACTTC. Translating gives CASSVGGGTYEQYF.

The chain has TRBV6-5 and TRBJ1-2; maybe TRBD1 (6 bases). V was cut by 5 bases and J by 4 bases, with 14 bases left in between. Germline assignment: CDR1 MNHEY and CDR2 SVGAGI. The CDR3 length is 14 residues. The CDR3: CASSTRQAGYGYTF. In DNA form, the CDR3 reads TGTGCCAGCAGTACACGACAGGCAGGCTATGGCTACACCTTC.

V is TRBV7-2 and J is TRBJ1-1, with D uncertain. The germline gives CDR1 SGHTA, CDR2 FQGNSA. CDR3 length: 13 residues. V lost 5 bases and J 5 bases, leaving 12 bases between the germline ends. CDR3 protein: CASSRQRRTEAFF. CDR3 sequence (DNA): TGTGCCAGCAGCCGTCAAAGGAGAACTGAAGCTTTCTTT.

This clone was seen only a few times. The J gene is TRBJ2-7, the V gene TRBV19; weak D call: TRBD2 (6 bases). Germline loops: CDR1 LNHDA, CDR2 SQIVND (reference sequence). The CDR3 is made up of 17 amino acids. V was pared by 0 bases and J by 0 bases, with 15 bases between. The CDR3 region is CASSIEVGAGSSYEQYF. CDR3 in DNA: TGTGCCAGTAGTATAGAGGTAGGGGCGGGGAGCTCCTACGAGCAGTACTTC.

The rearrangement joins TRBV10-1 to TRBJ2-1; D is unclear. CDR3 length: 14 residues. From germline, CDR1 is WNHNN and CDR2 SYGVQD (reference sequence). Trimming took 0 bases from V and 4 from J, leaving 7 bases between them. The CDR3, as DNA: TGCGCCAGCAGTGAGTCGGGCGTATACAATGAGCAGTTCTTC. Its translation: CASSESGVYNEQFF.

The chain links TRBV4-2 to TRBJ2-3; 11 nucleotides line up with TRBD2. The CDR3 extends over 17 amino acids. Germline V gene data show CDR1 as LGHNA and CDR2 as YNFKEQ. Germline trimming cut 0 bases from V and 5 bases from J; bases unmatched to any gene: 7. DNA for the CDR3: TGTGCCAGCAGCCAAGACACTAGCGGGAGCTTTAGAGATACGCAGTATTTT. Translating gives CASSQDTSGSFRDTQYF.